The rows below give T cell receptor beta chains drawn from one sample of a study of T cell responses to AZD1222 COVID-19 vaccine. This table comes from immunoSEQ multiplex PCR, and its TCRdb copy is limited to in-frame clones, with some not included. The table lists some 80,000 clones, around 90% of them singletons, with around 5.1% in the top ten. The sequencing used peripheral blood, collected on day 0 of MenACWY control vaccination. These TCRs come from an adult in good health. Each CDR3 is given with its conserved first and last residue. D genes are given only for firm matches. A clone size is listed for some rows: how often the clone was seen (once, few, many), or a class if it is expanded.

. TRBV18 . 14 CASSPPSLTTEAFF
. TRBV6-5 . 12 CASRYQGLGYTF
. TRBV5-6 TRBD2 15 CASSLRLAGHNEQFF
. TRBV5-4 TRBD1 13 CASSWDRRDIQYF
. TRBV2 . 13 CASRSWEDSPLHF
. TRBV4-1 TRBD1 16 CASSQELGGFNQPQHF
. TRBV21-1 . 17 CASSKALWGLADNEQFF
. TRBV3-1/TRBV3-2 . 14 CASSPRDGMNEAFF
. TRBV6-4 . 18 CASSDMGGKQGAKNIQYF
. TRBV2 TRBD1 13 CASSSIAGQGARF
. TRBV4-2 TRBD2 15 CASRRTSGGFYEQYF
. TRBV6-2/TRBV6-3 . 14 CASSYSSDDYGYTF
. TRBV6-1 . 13 CASSEGQFYEQYF
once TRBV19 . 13 CASSINAGEEAFF
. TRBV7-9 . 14 CASSLYMGGYGYTF
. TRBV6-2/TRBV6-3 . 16 CASSRRDEDSTDTQYF
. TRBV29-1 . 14 CSVSLSSGNYEQYF
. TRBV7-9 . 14 CASSLETGLYGYTF
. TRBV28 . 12 CASQGLNYGYTF
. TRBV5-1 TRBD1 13 CASSETGREPQHF
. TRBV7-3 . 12 CASSRTDHEQFF
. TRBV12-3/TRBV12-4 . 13 CASSLARGYEQYF
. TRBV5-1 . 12 CASLTDYNEQFF
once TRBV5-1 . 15 CASSFDGQRNQPQHF
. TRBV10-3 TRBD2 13 CAISGGGKGEQYF
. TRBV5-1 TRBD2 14 CASSHTGTSYEQFF